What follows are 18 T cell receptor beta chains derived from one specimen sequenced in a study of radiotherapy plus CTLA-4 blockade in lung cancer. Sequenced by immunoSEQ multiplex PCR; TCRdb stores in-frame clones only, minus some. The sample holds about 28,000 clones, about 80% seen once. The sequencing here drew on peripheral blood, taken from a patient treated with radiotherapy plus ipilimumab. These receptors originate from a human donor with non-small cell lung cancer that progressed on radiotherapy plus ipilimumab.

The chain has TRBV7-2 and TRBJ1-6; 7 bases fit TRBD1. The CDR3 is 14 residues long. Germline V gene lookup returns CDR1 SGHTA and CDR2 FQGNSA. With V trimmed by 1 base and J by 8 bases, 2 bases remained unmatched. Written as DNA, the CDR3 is TGTGCCAGCAGCTTAGGGACAGGTTATTCACCCCTCCACTTT. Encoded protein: CASSLGTGYSPLHF.

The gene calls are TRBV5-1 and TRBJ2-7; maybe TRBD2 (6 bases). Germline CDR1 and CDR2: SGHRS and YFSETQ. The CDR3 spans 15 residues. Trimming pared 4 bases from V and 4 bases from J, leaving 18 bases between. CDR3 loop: CASSLGAGSSYEQYF. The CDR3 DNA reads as TGCGCCAGCAGCCTCGGTGCGGGGTCCTCGTACGAGCAGTACTTC. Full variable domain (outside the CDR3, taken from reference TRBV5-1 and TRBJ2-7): KAGVTQTPRYLIKTRGQQVTLSCSPISGHRSVSWYQQTPGQGLQFLFEYFSETQRNKGNFPGRFSGRQFSNSRSEMNVSTLELGDSALYLCASSLGAGSSYEQYFGPGTRLTVT.

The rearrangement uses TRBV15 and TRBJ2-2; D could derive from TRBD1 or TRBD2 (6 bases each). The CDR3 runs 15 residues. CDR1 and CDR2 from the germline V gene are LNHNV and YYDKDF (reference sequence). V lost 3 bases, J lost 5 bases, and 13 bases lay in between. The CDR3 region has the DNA TGTGCCACCAGCAGGGGGGGCTCGGGAACCGGGGAGCTGTTTTTT. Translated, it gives CATSRGGSGTGELFF.

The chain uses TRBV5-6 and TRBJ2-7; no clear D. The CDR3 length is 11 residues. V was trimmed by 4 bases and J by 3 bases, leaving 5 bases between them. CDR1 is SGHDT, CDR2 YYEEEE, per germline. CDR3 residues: CASSNYYEQYF. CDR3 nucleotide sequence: TGTGCCAGCAGCAATTACTACGAGCAGTACTTC.

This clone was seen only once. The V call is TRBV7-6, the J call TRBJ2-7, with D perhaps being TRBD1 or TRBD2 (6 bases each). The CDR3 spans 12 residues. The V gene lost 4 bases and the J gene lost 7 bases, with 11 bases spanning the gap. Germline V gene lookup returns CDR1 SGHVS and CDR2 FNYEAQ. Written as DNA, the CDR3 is TGTGCCAGCAGCTCCCCGGGGGCTGAGCAGTACTTC. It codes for CASSSPGAEQYF.

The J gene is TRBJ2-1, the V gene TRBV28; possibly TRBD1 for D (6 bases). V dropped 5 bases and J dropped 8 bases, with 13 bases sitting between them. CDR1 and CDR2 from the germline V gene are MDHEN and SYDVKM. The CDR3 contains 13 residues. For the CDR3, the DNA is TGTGCCAGCAGTCTACAGGGACCAGATGAGCAGTTCTTC. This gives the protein CASSLQGPDEQFF.

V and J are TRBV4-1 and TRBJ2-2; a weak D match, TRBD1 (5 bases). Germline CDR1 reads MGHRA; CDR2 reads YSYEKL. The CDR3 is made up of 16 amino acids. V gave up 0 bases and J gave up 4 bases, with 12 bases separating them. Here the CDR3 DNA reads TGCGCCAGCAGCCAAGAACGCCGGACAACCACCGGGGAGCTGTTTTTT. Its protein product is CASSQERRTTTGELFF.

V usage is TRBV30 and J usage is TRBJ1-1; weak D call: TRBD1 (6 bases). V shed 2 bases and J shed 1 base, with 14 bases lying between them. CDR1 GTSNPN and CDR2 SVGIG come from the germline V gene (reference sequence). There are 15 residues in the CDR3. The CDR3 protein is CAWSPQGIGNTEAFF. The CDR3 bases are TGTGCCTGGAGTCCACAGGGCATTGGGAACACTGAAGCTTTCTTT.

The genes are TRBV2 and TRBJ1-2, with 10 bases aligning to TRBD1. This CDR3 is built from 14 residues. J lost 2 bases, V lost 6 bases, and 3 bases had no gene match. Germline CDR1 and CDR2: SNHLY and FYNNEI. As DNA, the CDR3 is TGTGCCAGCAGGCCGGGACAGGGGAACTATGGCTACACCTTC. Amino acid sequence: CASRPGQGNYGYTF.

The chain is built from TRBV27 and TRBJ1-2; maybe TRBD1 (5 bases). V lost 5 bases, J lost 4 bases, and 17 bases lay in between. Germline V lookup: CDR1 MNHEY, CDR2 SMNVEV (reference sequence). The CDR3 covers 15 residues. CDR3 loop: CASSPGTLLTYGYTF. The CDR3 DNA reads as TGTGCCAGCAGTCCCGGGACCCTACTAACCTATGGCTACACCTTC.

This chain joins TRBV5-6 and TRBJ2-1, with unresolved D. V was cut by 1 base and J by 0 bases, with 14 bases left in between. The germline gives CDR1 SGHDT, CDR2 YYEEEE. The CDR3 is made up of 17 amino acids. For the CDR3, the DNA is TGTGCCAGCAGCTTGAAAACTATCACCCTCTCCTACAATGAGCAGTTCTTC. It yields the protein CASSLKTITLSYNEQFF.

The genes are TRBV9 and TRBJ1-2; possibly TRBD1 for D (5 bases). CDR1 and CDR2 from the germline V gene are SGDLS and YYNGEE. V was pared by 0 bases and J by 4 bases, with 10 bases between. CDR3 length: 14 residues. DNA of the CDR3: TGTGCCAGCAGCGTAGTAGACAGCATCTATGGCTACACCTTC. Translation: CASSVVDSIYGYTF.

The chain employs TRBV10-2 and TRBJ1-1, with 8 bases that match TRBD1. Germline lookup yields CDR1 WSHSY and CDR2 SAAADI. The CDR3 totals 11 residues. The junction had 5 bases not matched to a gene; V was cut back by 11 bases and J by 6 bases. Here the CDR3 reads CAAGTGAEAFF. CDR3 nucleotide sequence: TGCGCCGCAGGGACAGGTGCTGAAGCTTTCTTT.

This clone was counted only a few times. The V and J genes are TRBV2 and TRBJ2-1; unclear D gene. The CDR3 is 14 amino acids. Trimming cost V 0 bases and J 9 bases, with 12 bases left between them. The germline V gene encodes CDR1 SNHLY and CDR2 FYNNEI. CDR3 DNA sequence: TGTGCCAGCAGTGAAGCGGGGAAGACTGGTGAGCAGTTCTTC. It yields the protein CASSEAGKTGEQFF. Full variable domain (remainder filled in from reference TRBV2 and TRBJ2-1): EPEVTQTPSHQVTQMGQEVILRCVPISNHLYFYWYRQILGQKVEFLVSFYNNEISEKSEIFDDQFSVERPDGSNFTLKIRSTKLEDSAMYFCASSEAGKTGEQFFGPGTRLTVL.

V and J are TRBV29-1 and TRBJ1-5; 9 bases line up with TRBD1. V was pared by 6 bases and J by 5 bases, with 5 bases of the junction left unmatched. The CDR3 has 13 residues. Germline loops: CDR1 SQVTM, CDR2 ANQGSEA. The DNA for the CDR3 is TGCAGCGTCAGGACAGGGGAGGATCAGCCCCAGCATTTT. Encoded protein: CSVRTGEDQPQHF. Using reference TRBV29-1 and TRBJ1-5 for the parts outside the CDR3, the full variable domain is SAVISQKPSRDICQRGTSLTIQCQVDSQVTMMFWYRQQPGQSLTLIATANQGSEATYESGFVIDKFPISRPNLTFSTLTVSNMSPEDSSIYLCSVRTGEDQPQHFGDGTRLSIL.

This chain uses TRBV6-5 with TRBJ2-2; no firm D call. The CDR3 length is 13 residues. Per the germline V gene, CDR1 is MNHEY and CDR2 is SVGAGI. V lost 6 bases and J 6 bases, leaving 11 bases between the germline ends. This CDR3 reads CASRVGLAGELFF. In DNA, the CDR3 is TGTGCCAGCAGAGTAGGTCTCGCCGGGGAGCTGTTTTTT.

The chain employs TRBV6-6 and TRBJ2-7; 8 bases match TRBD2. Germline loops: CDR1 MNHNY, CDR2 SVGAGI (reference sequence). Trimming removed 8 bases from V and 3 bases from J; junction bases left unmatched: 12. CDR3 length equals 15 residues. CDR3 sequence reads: CASRGGLREGYEQYF. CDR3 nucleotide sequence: TGTGCCAGCCGCGGGGGTCTTCGGGAGGGCTACGAGCAGTACTTC.

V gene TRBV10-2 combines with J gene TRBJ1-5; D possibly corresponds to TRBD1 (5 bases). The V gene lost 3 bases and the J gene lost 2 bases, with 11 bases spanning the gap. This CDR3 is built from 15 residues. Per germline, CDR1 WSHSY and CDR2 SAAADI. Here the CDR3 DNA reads TGCGCCAGCAGTGAATATGGGGGGGGCAATCAGCCCCAGCATTTT. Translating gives CASSEYGGGNQPQHF.